The entry below describes one T cell receptor beta chain. This entry belongs to a study of blood T cell repertoires in COVID-19. In the original processing: Estimation of nucleated cell counts was performed using reference gene primer amplification. Profiled with immunoSEQ multiplex PCR; TCRdb holds only in-frame clones, not every one. D and trimming come from the DNA, and the V and J calls and clone size come from that table. The sample holds around 90,000 clones, about four fifths seen once. Germline CDR1 SGHNT, CDR2 YENEEA. CDR3 length: 15 amino acids. V was clipped by 5 bases and J by 0 bases, with 12 bases between them.

The TCR originated in a human donor in a cohort sampled during active COVID-19. The specimen sequenced was peripheral blood. The chain links TRBV11-3 to TRBJ2-3; D might be TRBD2 (6 bases). CDR3 DNA: TGTGCCAGCAGCAGTAGCGGAAAAAGCACAGATACGCAGTATTTT. Translated, it gives CASSSSGKSTDTQYF.